This TCR beta chain was identified in a study of long-term antiretroviral therapy in people with HIV. The authors ran the immunoSEQ assay, v3.0, at survey level. Data came from immunoSEQ multiplex PCR; TCRdb stores just in-frame clones and leaves some out. The repertoire consists of 15,000 to 20,000 clones, with roughly nine tenths occurring once and the leading ten covering 10% to 15%. Germline CDR1 reads SGHVS; CDR2 reads FQNEAQ. With 1 base removed from V and 2 bases from J, the gap between germline ends came to 9 bases. This CDR3 has 15 residues. The receptor comes from a woman in her thirties or forties with HIV. The chain employs TRBV7-8 and TRBJ1-3; D ambiguous. The sample in question was unsorted PBMCs, obtained 0.6 years after starting antiretroviral therapy. CDR3 amino acids: CASSLERHPGNTIYF. CDR3 DNA: TGTGCCAGCAGCTTAGAGAGACATCCTGGAAACACCATATATTTT.